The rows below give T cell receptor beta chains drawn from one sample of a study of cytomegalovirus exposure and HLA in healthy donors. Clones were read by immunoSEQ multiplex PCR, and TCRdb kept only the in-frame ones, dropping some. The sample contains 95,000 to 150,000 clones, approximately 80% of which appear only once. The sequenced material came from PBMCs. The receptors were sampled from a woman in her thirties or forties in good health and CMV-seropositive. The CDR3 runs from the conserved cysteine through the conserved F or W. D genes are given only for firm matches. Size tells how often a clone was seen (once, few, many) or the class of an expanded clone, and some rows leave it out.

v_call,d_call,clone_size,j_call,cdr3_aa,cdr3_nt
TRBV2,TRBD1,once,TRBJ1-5,CASRGTGRSNQPQHF,TGTGCCAGCAGAGGGACAGGGCGAAGCAATCAGCCCCAGCATTTT
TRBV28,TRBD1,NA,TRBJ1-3,CASSSHTNRGTGNTIYF,TGTGCCAGCAGTTCACACACCAACAGGGGGACTGGAAACACCATATATTTT
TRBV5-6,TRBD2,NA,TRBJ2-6,CASSPGLAGGSSGANVLTF,TGTGCCAGCAGCCCGGGACTAGCGGGGGGAAGCTCTGGGGCCAACGTCCTGACTTTC
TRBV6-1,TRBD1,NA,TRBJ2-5,CASSEIRQGGPTQYF,TGTGCCAGCAGTGAAATTCGACAAGGGGGCCCGACCCAGTACTTC
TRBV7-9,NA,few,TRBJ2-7,CASSLSSDYEQYF,TGTGCCAGCAGCTTATCCAGCGACTACGAGCAGTACTTC
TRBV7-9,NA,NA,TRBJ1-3,CASSTGSGNTIYF,TGTGCCAGCAGCACGGGCTCTGGAAACACCATATATTTT
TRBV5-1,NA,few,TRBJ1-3,CASSPTGGGNTIYF,TGCGCCAGCAGCCCGACAGGCGGTGGAAACACCATATATTTT
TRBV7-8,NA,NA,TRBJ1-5,CASSLMGGSNQPQHF,TGTGCCAGCAGCTTAATGGGGGGTAGCAATCAGCCCCAGCATTTT
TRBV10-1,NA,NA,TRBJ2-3,CASSLSTGLTDTQYF,TGCGCCAGCTCCCTATCGACAGGCCTCACAGATACGCAGTATTTT
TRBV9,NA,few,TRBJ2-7,CASSVGERVSSYEQYF,TGTGCCAGCAGCGTAGGGGAGCGGGTGAGCTCCTACGAGCAGTACTTC
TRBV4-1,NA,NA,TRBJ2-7,CASSQDIAYEQYF,TGCGCCAGCAGCCAAGATATAGCCTACGAGCAGTACTTC
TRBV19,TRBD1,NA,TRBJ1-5,CASSTRTGGKQPQHF,TGTGCCAGTAGTACCCGGACAGGGGGCAAGCAGCCCCAGCATTTT
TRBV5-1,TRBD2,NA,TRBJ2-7,CASSLNAGVDSYEQYF,TGCGCCAGCAGTTTGAACGCGGGAGTCGACTCCTACGAGCAGTACTTC
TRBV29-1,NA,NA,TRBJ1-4,CSVEGGSEKLFF,TGCAGCGTTGAGGGGGGGAGTGAAAAACTGTTTTTT
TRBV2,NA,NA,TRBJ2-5,CASKSPGKNQETQYF,TGTGCCAGCAAGAGTCCAGGGAAGAACCAAGAGACCCAGTACTTC
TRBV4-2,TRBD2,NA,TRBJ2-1,CASSLTSGRSYNEQFF,TGTGCCAGCAGCCTAACTAGCGGGAGGAGCTACAATGAGCAGTTCTTC
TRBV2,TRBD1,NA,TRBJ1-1,CASSGGQGSGAFF,TGTGCCAGCAGTGGAGGACAGGGATCGGGGGCTTTCTTT
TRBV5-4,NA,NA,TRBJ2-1,CASSLVDTGYEQFF,TGTGCCAGCAGCTTGGTTGACACAGGCTATGAGCAGTTCTTC
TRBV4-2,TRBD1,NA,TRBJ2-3,CASSQWTGATDTQYF,TGTGCCAGCAGCCAATGGACAGGGGCCACAGATACGCAGTATTTT
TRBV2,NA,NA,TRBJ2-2,CASSEYGELFF,TGTGCCAGCAGTGAATACGGGGAGCTGTTTTTT
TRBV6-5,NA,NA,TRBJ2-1,CASGRNYNEQFF,TGTGCCAGCGGGAGGAACTACAATGAGCAGTTCTTC
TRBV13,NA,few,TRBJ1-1,CASSWGGTPEGAFF,TGTGCCAGCAGCTGGGGGGGGACACCCGAGGGAGCTTTCTTT
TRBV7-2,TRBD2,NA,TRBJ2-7,CASSSARAGLAIGYEQYF,TGTGCCAGCAGCTCGGCCCGGGCCGGACTAGCGATCGGCTACGAGCAGTACTTC
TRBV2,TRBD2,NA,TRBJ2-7,CASSESGLAGKQYF,TGTGCCAGCAGTGAAAGCGGACTAGCGGGGAAGCAGTACTTC
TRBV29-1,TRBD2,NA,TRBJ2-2,CSGTSGITGELFF,TGCAGCGGGACTAGCGGGATCACCGGGGAGCTGTTTTTT
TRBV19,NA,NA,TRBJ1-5,CASSWADSNQPQHF,TGTGCCAGTAGCTGGGCGGACAGTAATCAGCCCCAGCATTTT
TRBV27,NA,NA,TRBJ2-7,CASSLYPHSEQYF,TGTGCCAGCAGTTTATATCCCCATTCCGAGCAGTACTTC
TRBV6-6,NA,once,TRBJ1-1,CASSYLGQNTEAFF,TGTGCCAGCAGTTACCTGGGCCAGAACACTGAAGCTTTCTTT
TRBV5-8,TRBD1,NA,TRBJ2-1,CASSLVPGQGYNEQFF,TGTGCCAGCAGCTTGGTCCCCGGACAGGGTTACAATGAGCAGTTCTTC
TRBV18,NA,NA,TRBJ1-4,CASSQGAGANEKLFF,TGTGCCAGCTCACAGGGAGCGGGTGCTAATGAAAAACTGTTTTTT
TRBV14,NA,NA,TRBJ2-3,CASSQLTRLADTQYF,TGTGCCAGCAGCCAACTAACTAGACTCGCAGATACGCAGTATTTT
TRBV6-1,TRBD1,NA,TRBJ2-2,CASWDRGRTGELFF,TGTGCCAGTTGGGACAGGGGGCGGACCGGGGAGCTGTTTTTT
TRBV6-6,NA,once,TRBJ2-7,CASRDYYEQYF,TGTGCCAGCAGGGACTATTACGAGCAGTACTTC
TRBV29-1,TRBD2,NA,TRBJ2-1,CSVVRTRNEQFF,TGCAGCGTTGTTAGGACTAGAAATGAGCAGTTCTTC
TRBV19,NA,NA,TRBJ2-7,CASSIDRGKQYF,TGTGCCAGTAGTATAGATCGGGGGAAGCAGTACTTC
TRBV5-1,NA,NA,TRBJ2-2,CASSTRSRNTGELFF,TGCGCCAGCAGCACCCGGAGCCGGAACACCGGGGAGCTGTTTTTT
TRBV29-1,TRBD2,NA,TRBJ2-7,CSVEDLTSGGYEQYF,TGCAGCGTTGAAGATCTAACTAGCGGAGGCTACGAGCAGTACTTC
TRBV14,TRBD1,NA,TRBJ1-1,CASRQGRMNTEAFF,TGTGCCAGCCGACAGGGTCGAATGAACACTGAAGCTTTCTTT
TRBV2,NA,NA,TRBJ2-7,CASSVEGSFYEQYF,TGTGCCAGCAGTGTGGAGGGGAGCTTCTACGAGCAGTACTTC
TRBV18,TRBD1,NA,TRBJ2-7,CASSPGQGTYEQYF,TGTGCCAGCTCCCCGGGACAGGGGACCTACGAGCAGTACTTC
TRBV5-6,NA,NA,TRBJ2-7,CASSPTGVRTYEQYF,TGTGCCAGCAGCCCTACAGGTGTTAGGACCTACGAGCAGTACTTC
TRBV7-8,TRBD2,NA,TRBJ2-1,CASSPPSGSYNEQFF,TGTGCCAGCAGCCCCCCTAGCGGGAGCTACAATGAGCAGTTCTTC
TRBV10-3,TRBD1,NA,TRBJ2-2,CAISGTTGQGTGELFF,TGTGCCATCAGTGGGACCACGGGACAGGGAACCGGGGAGCTGTTTTTT
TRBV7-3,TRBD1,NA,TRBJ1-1,CASSLSRTGSKNTEAFF,TGTGCCAGCAGCTTATCCCGGACAGGTTCAAAGAACACTGAAGCTTTCTTT
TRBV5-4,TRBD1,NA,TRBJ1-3,CASSPTGAGNTIYF,TGTGCCAGCAGCCCGACAGGGGCTGGAAACACCATATATTTT
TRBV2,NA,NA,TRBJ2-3,CAQSGELTDTQYF,TGTGCACAAAGCGGAGAACTCACAGATACGCAGTATTTT
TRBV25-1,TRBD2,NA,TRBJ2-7,CASRRREWDEQYF,TGTGCCAGCAGGCGGCGGGAGTGGGACGAGCAGTACTTC
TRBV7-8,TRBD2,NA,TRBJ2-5,CASSFLGGSGETQYF,TGTGCCAGCAGCTTTCTCGGCGGGAGCGGGGAGACCCAGTACTTC
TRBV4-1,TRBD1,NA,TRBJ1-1,CASSQPGGTEAFF,TGCGCCAGCAGCCAGCCAGGGGGCACTGAAGCTTTCTTT
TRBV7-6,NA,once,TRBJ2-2,CASSPRLVENTGELFF,TGTGCCAGCAGCCCCCGACTAGTAGAGAACACCGGGGAGCTGTTTTTT
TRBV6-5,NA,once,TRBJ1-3,CASSGSTASGNTIYF,TGTGCCAGCAGCGGATCCACAGCCTCTGGAAACACCATATATTTT
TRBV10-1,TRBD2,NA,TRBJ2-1,CASSYPSGRGGNEQFF,TGCGCCAGCAGCTATCCTAGCGGGAGAGGGGGGAATGAGCAGTTCTTC
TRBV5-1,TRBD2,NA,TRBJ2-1,CASSFRSGGPSYNEQFF,TGCGCCAGCAGCTTCCGTAGCGGGGGCCCCTCCTACAATGAGCAGTTCTTC
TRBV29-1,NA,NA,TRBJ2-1,CSGGSSYNEQFF,TGCAGCGGAGGGAGCTCCTACAATGAGCAGTTCTTC
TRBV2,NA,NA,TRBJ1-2,CASSEFTGVSYGYTF,TGTGCCAGCAGTGAATTTACCGGGGTTAGCTATGGCTACACCTTC
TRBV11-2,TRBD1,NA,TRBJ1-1,CASSFGGGAEAFF,TGTGCCAGCAGCTTCGGAGGGGGCGCTGAAGCTTTCTTT